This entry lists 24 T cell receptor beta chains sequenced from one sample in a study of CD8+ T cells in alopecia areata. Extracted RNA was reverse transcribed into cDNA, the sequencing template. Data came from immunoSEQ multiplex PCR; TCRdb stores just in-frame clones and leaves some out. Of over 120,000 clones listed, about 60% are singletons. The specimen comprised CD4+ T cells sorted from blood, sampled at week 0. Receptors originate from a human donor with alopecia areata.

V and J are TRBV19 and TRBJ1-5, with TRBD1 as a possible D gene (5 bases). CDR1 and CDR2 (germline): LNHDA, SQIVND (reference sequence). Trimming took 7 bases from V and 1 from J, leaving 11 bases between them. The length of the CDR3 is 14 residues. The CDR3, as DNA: TGTGCCAGTACCTCGGACAAGAGCAATCAGCCCCAGCATTTT. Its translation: CASTSDKSNQPQHF.

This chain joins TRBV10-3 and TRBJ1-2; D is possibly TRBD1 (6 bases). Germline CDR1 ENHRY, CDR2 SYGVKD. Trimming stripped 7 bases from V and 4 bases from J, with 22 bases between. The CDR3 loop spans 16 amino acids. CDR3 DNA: TGTGCCATCAATGACAGGAATAATTTCGTAAGCTATGGCTACACCTTC. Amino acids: CAINDRNNFVSYGYTF.

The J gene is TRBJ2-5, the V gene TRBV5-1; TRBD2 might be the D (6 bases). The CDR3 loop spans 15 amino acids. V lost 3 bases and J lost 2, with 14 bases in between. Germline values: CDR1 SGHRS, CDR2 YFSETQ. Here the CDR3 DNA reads TGCGCCAGCAGCTCCCTTAATAGCGGTCAAGAGACCCAGTACTTC. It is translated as CASSSLNSGQETQYF. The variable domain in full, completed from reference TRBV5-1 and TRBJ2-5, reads KAGVTQTPRYLIKTRGQQVTLSCSPISGHRSVSWYQQTPGQGLQFLFEYFSETQRNKGNFPGRFSGRQFSNSRSEMNVSTLELGDSALYLCASSSLNSGQETQYFGPGTRLLVL.

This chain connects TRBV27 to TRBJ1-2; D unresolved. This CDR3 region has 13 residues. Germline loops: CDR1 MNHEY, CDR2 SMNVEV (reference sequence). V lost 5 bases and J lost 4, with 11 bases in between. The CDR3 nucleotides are TGTGCCAGCAGTCTCCAGGAGGGCTATGGCTACACCTTC. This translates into CASSLQEGYGYTF.

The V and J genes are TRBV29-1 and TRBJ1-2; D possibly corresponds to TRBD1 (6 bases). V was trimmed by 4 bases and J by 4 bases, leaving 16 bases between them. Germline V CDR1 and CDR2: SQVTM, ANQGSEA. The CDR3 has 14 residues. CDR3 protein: CSVVGGHLIYGYTF. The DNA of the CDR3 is TGCAGCGTTGTTGGGGGACACCTTATCTATGGCTACACCTTC.

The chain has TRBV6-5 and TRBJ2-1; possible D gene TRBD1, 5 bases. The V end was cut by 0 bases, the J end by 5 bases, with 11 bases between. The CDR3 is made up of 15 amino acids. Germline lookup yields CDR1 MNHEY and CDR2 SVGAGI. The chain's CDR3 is CASSYSLRQHNEQFF. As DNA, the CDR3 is TGTGCCAGCAGTTACTCACTTCGACAGCACAATGAGCAGTTCTTC.

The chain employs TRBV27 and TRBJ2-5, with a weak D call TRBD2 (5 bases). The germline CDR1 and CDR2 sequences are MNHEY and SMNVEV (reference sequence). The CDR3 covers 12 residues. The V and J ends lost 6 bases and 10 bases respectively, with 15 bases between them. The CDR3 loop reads CASSPPRGNQYF. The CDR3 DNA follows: TGTGCCAGCAGCCCCCCAAGAGGGAACCAGTACTTC.

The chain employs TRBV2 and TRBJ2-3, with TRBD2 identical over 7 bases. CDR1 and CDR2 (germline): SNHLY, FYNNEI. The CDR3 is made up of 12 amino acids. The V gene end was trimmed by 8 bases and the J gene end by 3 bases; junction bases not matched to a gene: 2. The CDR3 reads CASREATDTQYF. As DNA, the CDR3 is TGTGCCAGCCGGGAGGCTACAGATACGCAGTATTTT.

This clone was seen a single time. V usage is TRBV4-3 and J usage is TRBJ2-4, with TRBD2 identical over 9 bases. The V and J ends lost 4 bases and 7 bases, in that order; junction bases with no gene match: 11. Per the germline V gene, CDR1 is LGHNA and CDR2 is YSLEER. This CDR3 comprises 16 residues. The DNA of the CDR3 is TGCGCCAGCAGCCCGACCTCTGCGGGGGGGTATAACATTCAGTACTTC. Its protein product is CASSPTSAGGYNIQYF.

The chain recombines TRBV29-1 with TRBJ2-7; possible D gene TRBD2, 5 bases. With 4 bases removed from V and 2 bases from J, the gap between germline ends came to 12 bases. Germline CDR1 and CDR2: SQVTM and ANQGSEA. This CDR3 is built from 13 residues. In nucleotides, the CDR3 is TGCAGCGTTGGTAATAGCGCACCCTACGAGCAGTACTTC. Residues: CSVGNSAPYEQYF.

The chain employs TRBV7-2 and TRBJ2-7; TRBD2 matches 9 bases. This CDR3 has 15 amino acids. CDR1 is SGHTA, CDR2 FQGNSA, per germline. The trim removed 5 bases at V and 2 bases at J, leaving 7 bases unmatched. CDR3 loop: CASSPPSGVTYEQYF. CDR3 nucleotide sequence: TGTGCCAGCAGCCCGCCTAGCGGGGTTACCTACGAGCAGTACTTC.

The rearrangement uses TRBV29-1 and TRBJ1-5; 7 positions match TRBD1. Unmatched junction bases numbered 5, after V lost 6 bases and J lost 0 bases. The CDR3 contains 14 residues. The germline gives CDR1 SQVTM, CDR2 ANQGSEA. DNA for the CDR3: TGCAGCGTCACTGACAGGGATAGCAATCAGCCCCAGCATTTT. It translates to CSVTDRDSNQPQHF.

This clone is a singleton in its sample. The CDR3 DNA is TGTGCCAGCTCACCATTGGTGGCCAGGGACACTGAAGCTTTCTTT. It codes for CASSPLVARDTEAFF. V is TRBV18 and J is TRBJ1-1; possibly TRBD1 for D (5 bases). V was clipped by 2 bases and J by 3 bases, with 13 bases between them. In germline, CDR1 is KGHSH, CDR2 LQKENI. This CDR3 region has 15 residues.

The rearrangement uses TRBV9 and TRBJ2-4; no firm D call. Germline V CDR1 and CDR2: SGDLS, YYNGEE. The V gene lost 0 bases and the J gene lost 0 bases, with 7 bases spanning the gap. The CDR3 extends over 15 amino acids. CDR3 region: CASSVGVLAKNIQYF. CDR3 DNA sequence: TGTGCCAGCAGCGTAGGGGTGCTAGCCAAAAACATTCAGTACTTC.

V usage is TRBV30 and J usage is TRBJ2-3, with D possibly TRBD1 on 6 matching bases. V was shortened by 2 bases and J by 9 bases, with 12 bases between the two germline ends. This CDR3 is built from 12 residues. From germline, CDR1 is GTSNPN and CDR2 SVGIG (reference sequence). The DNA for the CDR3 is TGTGCCTGGAGTCCACAGGGCGGCACGCAGTATTTT. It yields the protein CAWSPQGGTQYF.

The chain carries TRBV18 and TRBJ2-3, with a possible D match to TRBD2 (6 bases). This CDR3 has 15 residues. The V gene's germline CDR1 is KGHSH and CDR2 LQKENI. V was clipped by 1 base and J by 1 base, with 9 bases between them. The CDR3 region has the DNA TGTGCCAGCTCACCACGGCGGGGACGCACAGATACGCAGTATTTT. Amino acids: CASSPRRGRTDTQYF.

CDR3 DNA sequence: TGCAGCGCCGCGGGACGGCTCCAAGAGACCCAGTACTTC. Translating gives CSAAGRLQETQYF. V usage is TRBV29-1 and J usage is TRBJ2-5, with D perhaps matching TRBD2 (6 bases). The germline V gene encodes CDR1 SQVTM and CDR2 ANQGSEA. V was clipped by 7 bases and J by 1 base, with 13 bases between them. The CDR3 runs to 13 residues.

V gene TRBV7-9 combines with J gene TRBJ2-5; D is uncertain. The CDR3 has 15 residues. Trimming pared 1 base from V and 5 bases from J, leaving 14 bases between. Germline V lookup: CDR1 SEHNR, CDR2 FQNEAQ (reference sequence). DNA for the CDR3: TGTGCCAGCAGCTTAGGCATAAGCGATCGGGAGACCCAGTACTTC. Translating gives CASSLGISDRETQYF. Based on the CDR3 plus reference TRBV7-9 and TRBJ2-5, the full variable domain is DTGVSQNPRHKITKRGQNVTFRCDPISEHNRLYWYRQTLGQGPEFLTYFQNEAQLEKSRLLSDRFSAERPKGSFSTLEIQRTEQGDSAMYLCASSLGISDRETQYFGPGTRLLVL.

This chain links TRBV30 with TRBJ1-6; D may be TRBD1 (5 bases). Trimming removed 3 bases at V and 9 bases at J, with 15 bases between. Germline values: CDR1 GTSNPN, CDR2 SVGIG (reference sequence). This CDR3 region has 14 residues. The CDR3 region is CAWRTATVGSPLHF. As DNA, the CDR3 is TGTGCCTGGAGGACAGCCACCGTGGGTTCACCCCTCCACTTT.

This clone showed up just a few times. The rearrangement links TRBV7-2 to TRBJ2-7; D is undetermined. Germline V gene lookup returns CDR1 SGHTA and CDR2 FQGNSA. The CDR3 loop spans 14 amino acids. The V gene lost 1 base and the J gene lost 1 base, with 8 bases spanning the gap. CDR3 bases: TGTGCCAGCAGCTTAGTACCCGGTTCCTACGAGCAGTACTTC. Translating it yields CASSLVPGSYEQYF.

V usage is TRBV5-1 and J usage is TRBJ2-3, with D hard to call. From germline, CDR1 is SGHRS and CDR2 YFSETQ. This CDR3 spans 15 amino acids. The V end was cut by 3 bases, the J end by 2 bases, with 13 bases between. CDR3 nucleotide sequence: TGCGCCAGCAGCTCGGACGGCTACCACACAGATACGCAGTATTTT. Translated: CASSSDGYHTDTQYF.

In DNA form, the CDR3 reads TGTGCCTGGGGGACAGGGGACCGACAGCCCCAGCATTTT. Translating gives CAWGTGDRQPQHF. This chain uses TRBV30 with TRBJ1-5; 10 bases line up with TRBD1. V lost 5 bases and J lost 7; bases outside the gene matches: 5. The CDR3 extends over 13 amino acids. The germline CDR1 and CDR2 sequences are GTSNPN and SVGIG (reference sequence).

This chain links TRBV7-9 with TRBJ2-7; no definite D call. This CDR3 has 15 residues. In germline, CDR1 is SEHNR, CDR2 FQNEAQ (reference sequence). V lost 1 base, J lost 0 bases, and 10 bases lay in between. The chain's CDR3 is CASSLGFWSSYEQYF. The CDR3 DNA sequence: TGTGCCAGCAGCTTAGGATTTTGGAGCTCCTACGAGCAGTACTTC.

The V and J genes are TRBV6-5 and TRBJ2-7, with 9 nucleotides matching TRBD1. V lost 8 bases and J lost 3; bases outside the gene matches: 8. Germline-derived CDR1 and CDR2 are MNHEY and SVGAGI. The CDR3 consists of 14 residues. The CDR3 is CASQRPGQGYEQYF. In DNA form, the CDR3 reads TGTGCCAGCCAGAGGCCGGGACAGGGCTACGAGCAGTACTTC.